This T cell receptor beta chain was identified during a study of blood T cell repertoires in COVID-19. Study context: Samples of COVID-19 (acute and convalescent) were obtained from the United States, Italy and Spain. The cDNA or gDNA used as material had been derived from T cells, B-cell-depleted T cells, or PBMCs.

In the authors' methods: Counts of nucleated cells, estimated from reference gene primer amplification, were obtained. Assay used: immunoSEQ multiplex PCR; TCRdb lists only in-frame clones, some missing. V and J calls plus clone size are reproduced from that table; the DNA served to infer D and trimming. Of fewer than 65,000 clones detected, 70% to 90% appear once; the ten largest clones hold less than 2%. V lost 1 base and J lost 4, with 5 bases in between. In germline, CDR1 is SGHRS, CDR2 YFSETQ. This CDR3 is built from 13 residues. The TCR originated in a man aged 55 to 70 with acute or convalescent COVID-19. The specimen was peripheral blood. The chain recombines TRBV5-1 with TRBJ1-4; D gene unclear. The CDR3 loop reads CASSLRSNEKLFF. For the CDR3, the DNA is TGCGCCAGCAGCTTGCGCAGTAATGAAAAACTGTTTTTT.